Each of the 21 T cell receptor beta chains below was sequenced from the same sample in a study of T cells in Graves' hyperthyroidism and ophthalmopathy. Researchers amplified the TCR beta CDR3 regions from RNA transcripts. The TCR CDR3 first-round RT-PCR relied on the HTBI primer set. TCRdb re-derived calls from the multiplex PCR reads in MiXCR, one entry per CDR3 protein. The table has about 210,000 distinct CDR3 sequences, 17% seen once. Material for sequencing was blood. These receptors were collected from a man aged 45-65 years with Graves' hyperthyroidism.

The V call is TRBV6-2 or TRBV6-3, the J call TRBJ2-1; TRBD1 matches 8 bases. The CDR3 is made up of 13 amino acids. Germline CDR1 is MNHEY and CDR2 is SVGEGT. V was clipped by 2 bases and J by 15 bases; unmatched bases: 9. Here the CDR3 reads CASSYQRQGKGFF. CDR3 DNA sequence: TGTGCCAGCAGTTACCAACGACAGGGGAAGGGGTTCTTC.

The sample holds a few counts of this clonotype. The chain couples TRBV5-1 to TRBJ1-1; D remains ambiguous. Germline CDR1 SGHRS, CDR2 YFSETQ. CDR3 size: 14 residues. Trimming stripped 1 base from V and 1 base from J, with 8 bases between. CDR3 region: CASSLRPENTEAFF. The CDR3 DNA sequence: TGCGCCAGCAGCTTGAGGCCGGAGAACACTGAAGCTTTCTTT. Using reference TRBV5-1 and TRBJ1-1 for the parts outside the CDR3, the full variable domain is KAGVTQTPRYLIKTRGQQVTLSCSPISGHRSVSWYQQTPGQGLQFLFEYFSETQRNKGNFPGRFSGRQFSNSRSEMNVSTLELGDSALYLCASSLRPENTEAFFGQGTRLTVV.

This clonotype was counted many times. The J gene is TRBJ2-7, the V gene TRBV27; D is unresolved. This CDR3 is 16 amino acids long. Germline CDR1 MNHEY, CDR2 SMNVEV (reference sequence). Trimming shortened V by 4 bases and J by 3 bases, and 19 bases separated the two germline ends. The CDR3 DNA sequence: TGTGCCAGCAGTTCCCCAACTCGATCCCTCCTCTACGAGCAGTACTTC. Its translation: CASSSPTRSLLYEQYF.

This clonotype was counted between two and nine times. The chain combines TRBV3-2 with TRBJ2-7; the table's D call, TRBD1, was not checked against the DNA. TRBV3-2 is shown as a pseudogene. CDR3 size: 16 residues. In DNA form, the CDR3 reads TGTGCCAGCAGCCAAGAACCCCGGGTTTCGACCTACGAGCAGTACTTC. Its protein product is CASSQEPRVSTYEQYF.

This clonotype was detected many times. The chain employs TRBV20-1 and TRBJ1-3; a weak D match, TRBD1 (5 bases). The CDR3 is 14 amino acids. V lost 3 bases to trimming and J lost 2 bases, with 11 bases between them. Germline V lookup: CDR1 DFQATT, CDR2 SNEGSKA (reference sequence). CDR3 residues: CSARQGGPGNTIYF. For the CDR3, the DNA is TGCAGTGCTAGGCAGGGTGGCCCTGGAAACACCATATATTTT.

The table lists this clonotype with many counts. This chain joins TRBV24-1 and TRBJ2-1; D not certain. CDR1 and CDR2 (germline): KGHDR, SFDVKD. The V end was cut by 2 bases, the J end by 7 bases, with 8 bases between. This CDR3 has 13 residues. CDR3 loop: CATSDSPENEQFF. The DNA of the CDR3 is TGTGCCACCAGTGATTCTCCGGAAAATGAGCAGTTCTTC.

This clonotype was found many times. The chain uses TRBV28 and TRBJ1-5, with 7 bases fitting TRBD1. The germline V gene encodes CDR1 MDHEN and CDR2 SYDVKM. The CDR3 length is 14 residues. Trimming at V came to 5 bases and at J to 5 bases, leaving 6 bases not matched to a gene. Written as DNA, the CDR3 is TGTGCCAGCAGTCTTGACAGGGAGGATCAGCCCCAGCATTTT. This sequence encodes CASSLDREDQPQHF.

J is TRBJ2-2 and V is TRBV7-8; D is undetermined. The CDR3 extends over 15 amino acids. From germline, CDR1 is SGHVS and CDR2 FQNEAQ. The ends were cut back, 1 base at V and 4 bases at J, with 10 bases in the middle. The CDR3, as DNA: TGTGCCAGCAGCTTAGAGAACCTAGTCACCGGGGAGCTGTTTTTT. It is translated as CASSLENLVTGELFF.

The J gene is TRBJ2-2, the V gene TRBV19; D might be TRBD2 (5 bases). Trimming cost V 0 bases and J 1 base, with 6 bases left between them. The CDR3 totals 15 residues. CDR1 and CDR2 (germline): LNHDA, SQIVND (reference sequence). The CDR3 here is CASSIDGGNTGELFF. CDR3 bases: TGTGCCAGTAGTATAGATGGAGGGAACACCGGGGAGCTGTTTTTT.

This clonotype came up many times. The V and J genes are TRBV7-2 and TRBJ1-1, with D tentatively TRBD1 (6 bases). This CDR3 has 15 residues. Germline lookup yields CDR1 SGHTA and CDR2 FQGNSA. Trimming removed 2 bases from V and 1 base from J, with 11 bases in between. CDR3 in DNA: TGTGCCAGCAGCTTATTCGGGGGCACGAACACTGAAGCTTTCTTT. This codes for CASSLFGGTNTEAFF.

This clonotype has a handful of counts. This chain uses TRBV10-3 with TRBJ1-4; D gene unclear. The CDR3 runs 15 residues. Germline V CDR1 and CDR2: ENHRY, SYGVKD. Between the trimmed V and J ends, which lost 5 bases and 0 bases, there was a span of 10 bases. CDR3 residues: CAISNPEATNEKLFF. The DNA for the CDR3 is TGTGCCATCAGTAACCCTGAAGCAACTAATGAAAAACTGTTTTTT.

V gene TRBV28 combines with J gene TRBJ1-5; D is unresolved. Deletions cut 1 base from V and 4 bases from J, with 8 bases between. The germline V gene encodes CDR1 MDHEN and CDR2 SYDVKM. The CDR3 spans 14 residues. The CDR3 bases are TGTGCCAGCAGTTTATTTTACGGGAATCAGCCCCAGCATTTT. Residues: CASSLFYGNQPQHF.

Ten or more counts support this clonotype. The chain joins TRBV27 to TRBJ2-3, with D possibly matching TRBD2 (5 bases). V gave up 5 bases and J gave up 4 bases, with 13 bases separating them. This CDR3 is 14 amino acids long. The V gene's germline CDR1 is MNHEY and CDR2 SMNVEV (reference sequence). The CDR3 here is CASSPRGLADTQYF. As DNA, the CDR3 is TGTGCCAGCAGTCCCCGGGGTCTGGCAGATACGCAGTATTTT.

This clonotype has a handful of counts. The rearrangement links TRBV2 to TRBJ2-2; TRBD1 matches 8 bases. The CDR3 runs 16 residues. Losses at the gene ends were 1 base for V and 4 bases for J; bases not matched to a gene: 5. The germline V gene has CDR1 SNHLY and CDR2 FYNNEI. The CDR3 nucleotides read TGTGCCAGCAGTGAAGGATTGACAGGGGCCACCGGGGAGCTGTTTTTT. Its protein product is CASSEGLTGATGELFF.

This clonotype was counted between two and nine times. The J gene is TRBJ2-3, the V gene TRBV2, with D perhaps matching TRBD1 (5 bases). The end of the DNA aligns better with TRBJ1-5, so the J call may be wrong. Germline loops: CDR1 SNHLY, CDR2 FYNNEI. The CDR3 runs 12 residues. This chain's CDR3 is CASSEGPDTQHF. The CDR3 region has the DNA TGTGCCAGCAGTGAGGGGCCAGATACGCAGCATTTT.

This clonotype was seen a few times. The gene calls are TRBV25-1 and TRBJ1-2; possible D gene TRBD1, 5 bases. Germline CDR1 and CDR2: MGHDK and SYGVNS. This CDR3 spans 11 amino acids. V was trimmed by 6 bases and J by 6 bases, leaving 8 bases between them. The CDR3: CASSATDGYTF. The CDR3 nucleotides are TGTGCCAGCAGCGCGACAGATGGCTACACCTTC.

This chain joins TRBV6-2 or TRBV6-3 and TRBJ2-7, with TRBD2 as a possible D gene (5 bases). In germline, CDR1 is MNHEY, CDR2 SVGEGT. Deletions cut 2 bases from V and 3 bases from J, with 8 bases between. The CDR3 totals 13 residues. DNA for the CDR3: TGTGCCAGCAGTTACACGGGAAACTACGAGCAGTACTTC. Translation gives CASSYTGNYEQYF.

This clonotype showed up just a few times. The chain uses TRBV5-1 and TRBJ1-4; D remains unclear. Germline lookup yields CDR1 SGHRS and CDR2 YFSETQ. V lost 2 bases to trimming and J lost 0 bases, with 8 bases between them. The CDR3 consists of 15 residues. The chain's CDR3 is CASSFGIATNEKLFF. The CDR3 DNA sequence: TGCGCCAGCAGCTTCGGGATAGCAACTAATGAAAAACTGTTTTTT.

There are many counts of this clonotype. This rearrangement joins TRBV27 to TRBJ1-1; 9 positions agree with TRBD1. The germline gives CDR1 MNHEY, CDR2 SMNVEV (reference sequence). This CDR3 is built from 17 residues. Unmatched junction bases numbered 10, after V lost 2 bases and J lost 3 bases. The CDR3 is CASSLPLGQGLDTEAFF. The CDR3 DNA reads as TGTGCCAGCAGTTTACCCCTCGGACAGGGGCTGGACACTGAAGCTTTCTTT.

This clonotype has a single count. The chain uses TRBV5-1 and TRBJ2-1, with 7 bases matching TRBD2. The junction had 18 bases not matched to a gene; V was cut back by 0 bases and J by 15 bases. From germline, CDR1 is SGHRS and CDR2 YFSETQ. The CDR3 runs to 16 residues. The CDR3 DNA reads TGCGCCAGCAGCTTGGATAGCGGGTGGCGCCCAATCCCCCGGTTCTTC. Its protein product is CASSLDSGWRPIPRFF.

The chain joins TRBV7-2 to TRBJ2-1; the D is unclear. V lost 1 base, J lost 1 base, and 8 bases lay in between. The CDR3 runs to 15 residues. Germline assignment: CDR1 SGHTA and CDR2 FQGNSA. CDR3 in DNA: TGTGCCAGCAGCTTAGTGTTCGGATCCTACAATGAGCAGTTCTTC. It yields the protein CASSLVFGSYNEQFF.